These 15 T cell receptor beta chains came from one sample sequenced in a study of cytomegalovirus exposure and HLA in healthy donors. Primers for the PCR totalled 60 Vbeta and 13 Jbeta. TCRdb's table, derived via immunoSEQ multiplex PCR, lists solely in-frame clones and lacks some. The sample lists around 130,000 clones, approximately 8.7% occurring once. Specimen: PBMCs. These receptors all come from a man aged 40-49 years in good health and CMV-seronegative.

V usage is TRBV7-9 and J usage is TRBJ2-2; TRBD2 agrees at 13 bases. V shed 6 bases and J 6 bases; nucleotides not matched to a gene: 13. This CDR3 comprises 18 residues. CDR1 and CDR2 from the germline V gene are SEHNR and FQNEAQ (reference sequence). This chain's CDR3 is CASRAKTSGGLSAGELFF. CDR3 nucleotide sequence: TGTGCCAGCAGGGCGAAGACTAGCGGGGGGTTGTCTGCCGGGGAGCTGTTTTTT.

This clone was seen a few times. The chain uses TRBV19 and TRBJ2-2; maybe TRBD2 (5 bases). V lost 1 base to trimming and J lost 7 bases, with 10 bases between them. The CDR3 has 14 residues. CDR1 LNHDA and CDR2 SQIVND come from the germline V gene (reference sequence). The CDR3 nucleotides read TGTGCCAGTAGTATAGGTTGGGAGAACGGGGAGCTGTTTTTT. Residues: CASSIGWENGELFF. The whole variable domain, remainder taken from reference TRBV19 and TRBJ2-2, is DGGITQSPKYLFRKEGQNVTLSCEQNLNHDAMYWYRQDPGQGLRLIYYSQIVNDFQKGDIAEGYSVSREKKESFPLTVTSAQKNPTAFYLCASSIGWENGELFFGEGSRLTVL.

This clone came up a few times. The gene calls are TRBV7-9 and TRBJ2-5, with D unclear. TRBJ2-7 explains the end of the DNA better; the J call may be wrong. The CDR3 runs to 13 residues. CDR1 SEHNR and CDR2 FQNEAQ come from the germline V gene (reference sequence). CDR3 residues: CASSFQASYEQYF. For the CDR3, the DNA is TGTGCCAGCAGCTTTCAGGCTTCCTACGAGCAGTACTTC.

CDR3 DNA: TGTGCCAGTAGTAATGAGGGACTCTATGGCTACACCTTC. It encodes CASSNEGLYGYTF. V is TRBV19 and J is TRBJ1-2; weak D call: TRBD1 (5 bases). Germline CDR1 and CDR2: LNHDA and SQIVND (reference sequence). V was clipped by 4 bases and J by 4 bases, with 10 bases between them. This CDR3 has 13 residues.

This rearrangement joins TRBV10-2 to TRBJ2-7; D might be TRBD1 (6 bases). Trimming pared 7 bases from V and 3 bases from J, leaving 10 bases between. CDR1 and CDR2 (germline): WSHSY, SAAADI. This CDR3 contains 12 residues. The CDR3 sequence: CASTRDNYEQYF. The CDR3 nucleotides read TGCGCCAGCACCCGGGACAACTACGAGCAGTACTTC.

The chain couples TRBV4-3 to TRBJ2-4, with a weak D call TRBD1 (7 bases). The germline CDR1 and CDR2 sequences are LGHNA and YSLEER. This CDR3 region has 13 residues. V lost 2 bases and J lost 8, with 10 bases in between. This CDR3 is CASSQQGGDIQYF. As DNA, the CDR3 is TGCGCCAGCAGCCAACAGGGGGGCGACATTCAGTACTTC.

This clone was observed a few times. The chain is built from TRBV21-1 and TRBJ1-1. TRBV21-1 is an annotated pseudogene. There are 13 residues in the CDR3. The chain's CDR3 is CASSKGENTEAFF. The CDR3 region has the DNA TGTGCCAGCAGCAAAGGCGAGAACACTGAAGCTTTCTTT.

This clone came up a few times. The genes are TRBV5-5 and TRBJ1-5; TRBD1 matches 7 bases. Germline V CDR1 and CDR2: SGHKS, YYEKEE (reference sequence). The CDR3 has 16 residues. The junction had 10 bases not matched to a gene; V was cut back by 0 bases and J by 7 bases. For the CDR3, the DNA is TGTGCCAGCAGCTTGGATCCAGGGGGTGATACCCAGCCCCAGCATTTT. It is translated as CASSLDPGGDTQPQHF.

This clone was recorded a few times. The rearrangement joins TRBV28 to TRBJ2-2, with D possibly TRBD1 on 7 matching bases. Germline V gene sequence: CDR1 MDHEN, CDR2 SYDVKM. V was clipped by 2 bases and J by 5 bases, with 15 bases between them. The CDR3 loop spans 16 amino acids. CDR3 sequence: CASSLKEQGGTGELFF. The DNA for the CDR3 is TGTGCCAGCAGTTTAAAGGAGCAGGGGGGAACCGGGGAGCTGTTTTTT.

The chain couples TRBV5-1 to TRBJ1-2; weak D call: TRBD1 (5 bases). Germline V gene data show CDR1 as SGHRS and CDR2 as YFSETQ. The length of the CDR3 is 14 residues. Trimming left V 0 bases short and J 3 bases short, with 9 bases between. DNA of the CDR3: TGCGCCAGCAGCTTGGGCGGGGGGTACTATGGCTACACCTTC. Its protein is CASSLGGGYYGYTF.

This clone was seen more than once but under ten times. The V gene is TRBV4-1, the J gene TRBJ2-3; 8 bases align to TRBD2. The germline V gene encodes CDR1 MGHRA and CDR2 YSYEKL. Germline trimming cut 3 bases from V and 3 bases from J; bases unmatched to any gene: 5. The CDR3 runs to 15 residues. The CDR3 sequence: CASSQDSGGTDTQYF. The CDR3 nucleotides are TGCGCCAGCAGCCAGGACAGCGGGGGTACAGATACGCAGTATTTT.

The chain joins TRBV10-3 to TRBJ2-7, with TRBD1 matching over 7 bases. The V gene's germline CDR1 is ENHRY and CDR2 SYGVKD. V lost 7 bases to trimming and J lost 4 bases; unmatched junction nucleotides: 4. The CDR3 has 12 amino acids. The chain's CDR3 is CAIMTGTYEQYF. CDR3 DNA: TGTGCCATCATGACAGGGACGTACGAGCAGTACTTC.

With regard to this clone: The junction departs from germline at one end; a sequencing error may be responsible. The chain has TRBV6-4 and TRBJ1-1, with 7 bases identical to TRBD1. The V gene's germline CDR1 is MRHNA and CDR2 SNTAGT. This CDR3 has 13 amino acids. CDR3 nucleotides: TGTGCCAGAAGTGAGTACAGGGGCACTGAAGCTTTCTTT. Its translation is CARSEYRGTEAFF.

The rearrangement uses TRBV30 and TRBJ1-5; 7 bases align to TRBD1. Germline loops: CDR1 GTSNPN, CDR2 SVGIG (reference sequence). CDR3 size: 13 residues. V lost 1 base to trimming and J lost 4 bases; unmatched junction nucleotides: 1. DNA of the CDR3: TGTGCCTGGAGTGCGACAGGGAATCAGCCCCAGCATTTT. This translates into CAWSATGNQPQHF.

This clone turned up a few times. As DNA, the CDR3 is TGTGCCAGCAGCCCTAACGCGGGGGATAGGTATGGCTACACCTTC. This codes for CASSPNAGDRYGYTF. This chain uses TRBV7-9 with TRBJ1-2; D might be TRBD1 (5 bases). The germline V gene encodes CDR1 SEHNR and CDR2 FQNEAQ (reference sequence). The CDR3 runs 15 residues. The V and J ends lost 5 bases and 5 bases respectively, with 18 bases between them.